These 31 T cell receptor beta chains were sequenced from one sample in a study of spatial heterogeneity in lung cancer. In TCRdb, the 5' RACE reads were re-called with MiXCR into one record per CDR3 protein. The sample gives fewer than 55,000 distinct CDR3 sequences, more than 6.5% of which show up once; 35% to 45% is in the top ten. Regarding time point: blood at routine non-recurrence follow-up after resection. Sequencing of whole RNA from tumor, nontumor lung or frozen PBMC involved no sorting. The sequencing used PBMCs, collected at follow-up. These receptors were collected from a female donor with early-stage non-small cell lung cancer.

The V gene is TRBV3-1, the J gene TRBJ2-7, with D hard to call. Trimming shortened V by 0 bases and J by 1 base, and 10 bases separated the two germline ends. Germline V CDR1 and CDR2: LGHDT, YNNKEL (reference sequence). This CDR3 is 15 amino acids long. The CDR3 DNA reads as TGTGCCAGCAGCCAAGATCGAGTAAGGTCCTACGAGCAGTACTTC. It encodes CASSQDRVRSYEQYF.

Ten or more counts support this clonotype. The chain links TRBV6-2 or TRBV6-3 to TRBJ2-7, with D possibly being TRBD1 or TRBD2 (5 bases each). Between the trimmed V and J ends, which lost 5 bases and 5 bases, there was a span of 16 bases. From germline, CDR1 is MNHEY and CDR2 SVGEGT. The CDR3 length is 14 residues. The CDR3 coding sequence is TGTGCCAGCAGTAACTTTCGGGACGGGAACGAGCAGTACTTC. Translating it yields CASSNFRDGNEQYF.

This clonotype was recorded many times. J is TRBJ1-1 and V is TRBV29-1; tentative D call: TRBD1 (6 bases). Germline loops: CDR1 SQVTM, CDR2 ANQGSEA. This CDR3 is 12 amino acids long. The V gene lost 6 bases and the J gene lost 0 bases, with 8 bases spanning the gap. CDR3 coding DNA: TGCAGCGTGGGACACCTGAACACTGAAGCTTTCTTT. It is translated as CSVGHLNTEAFF.

Many counts were recorded for this clonotype. The rearrangement uses TRBV6-5 and TRBJ2-7, with unresolved D. The germline V and J ends were trimmed by 6 bases and 2 bases, with 14 bases remaining between them. Germline V gives CDR1 MNHEY, CDR2 SVGAGI. This CDR3 has 14 amino acids. CDR3 DNA sequence: TGTGCCAGCAGCCCTCTGGATGGGGCCTACGAGCAGTACTTC. This encodes CASSPLDGAYEQYF.

Many counts were recorded for this clonotype. The chain uses TRBV6-5 and TRBJ1-4, with D tentatively TRBD1 (6 bases). Per germline, CDR1 MNHEY and CDR2 SVGAGI. Deletions cut 2 bases from V and 8 bases from J, with 24 bases between. This CDR3 spans 18 amino acids. The CDR3 sequence is CASSYRPILYREGEKLFF. The DNA of the CDR3 is TGTGCCAGCAGTTACCGCCCTATATTGTACAGGGAGGGCGAAAAACTGTTTTTT.

This clonotype was counted a few times. The rearrangement links TRBV20-1 to TRBJ1-2, with D perhaps TRBD1 (5 bases). The germline V gene encodes CDR1 DFQATT and CDR2 SNEGSKA (reference sequence). V gave up 8 bases and J gave up 8 bases, with 18 bases separating them. CDR3 length equals 12 residues. The DNA for the CDR3 is TGCAGTCCCCCGACGCCGGCAGGGGGCTACACCTTC. Encoded protein: CSPPTPAGGYTF.

This clonotype was seen ten or more times. This chain joins TRBV27 and TRBJ1-5; 11 bases line up with TRBD1. Germline V lookup: CDR1 MNHEY, CDR2 SMNVEV (reference sequence). V was pared by 5 bases and J by 0 bases, with 6 bases of the junction left unmatched. The CDR3 is 17 residues long. CDR3 DNA sequence: TGTGCCAGCAGTCCAACGGACAGGGGGCTTAGCAATCAGCCCCAGCATTTT. Translated: CASSPTDRGLSNQPQHF.

V is TRBV7-2 and J is TRBJ2-1; tentatively, D is TRBD1 (5 bases). Trimming cost V 1 base and J 4 bases, with 8 bases left between them. Looked up from germline, CDR1 is SGHTA and CDR2 is FQGNSA. CDR3 length: 14 residues. This CDR3 is CASSLGRTYNEQFF. CDR3 coding DNA: TGTGCCAGCAGCTTAGGCAGGACATACAATGAGCAGTTCTTC. Filled out from reference TRBV7-2 and TRBJ2-1, the complete variable domain reads GAGVSQSPSNKVTEKGKDVELRCDPISGHTALYWYRQSLGQGLEFLIYFQGNSAPDKSGLPSDRFSAERTGGSVSTLTIQRTQQEDSAVYLCASSLGRTYNEQFFGPGTRLTVL.

Ten or more counts support this clonotype. The chain employs TRBV7-9 and TRBJ2-3; D unclear. Germline CDR1 SEHNR, CDR2 FQNEAQ (reference sequence). The CDR3 extends over 12 amino acids. Trimming removed 1 base from V and 4 bases from J, with 3 bases in between. The CDR3 protein is CASSLEADTQYF. As DNA, the CDR3 is TGTGCCAGCAGCTTAGAAGCAGATACGCAGTATTTT. Full variable domain (remainder filled in from reference TRBV7-9 and TRBJ2-3): DTGVSQNPRHKITKRGQNVTFRCDPISEHNRLYWYRQTLGQGPEFLTYFQNEAQLEKSRLLSDRFSAERPKGSFSTLEIQRTEQGDSAMYLCASSLEADTQYFGPGTRLTVL.

V is TRBV6-2 or TRBV6-3 and J is TRBJ2-7; D uncertain. The CDR3 consists of 12 residues. Germline loops: CDR1 MNHEY, CDR2 SVGEGT. V shed 2 bases and J shed 3 bases, with 5 bases lying between them. As DNA, the CDR3 is TGTGCCAGCAGTTACCCGTTCTACGAGCAGTACTTC. Its protein is CASSYPFYEQYF.

This clonotype was counted many times. The CDR3 nucleotides read TGTGCCAGCACTTCCCGTCGGTATGGCTACACCTTC. Translating it yields CASTSRRYGYTF. This sequence joins TRBV7-9 and TRBJ1-2; the D is unclear. The CDR3 loop spans 12 amino acids. Germline CDR1 and CDR2: SEHNR and FQNEAQ (reference sequence). Trimming cost V 7 bases and J 5 bases, with 11 bases left between them.

This clonotype has more than one count but fewer than ten. The CDR3 spells CSARIGTDNSPLHF. The DNA for the CDR3 is TGCAGTGCTAGGATCGGGACAGATAATTCACCCCTCCACTTT. The chain is built from TRBV20-1 and TRBJ1-6, with 7 bases fitting TRBD1. There are 14 residues in the CDR3. CDR1 is DFQATT and CDR2 is SNEGSKA in the germline V gene (reference sequence). V shed 3 bases, J shed 5 bases, and the junction held 4 bases outside the gene matches.

This clonotype was seen repeatedly, ten times or more. The V and J genes are TRBV25-1 and TRBJ1-5; 9 bases agree with TRBD1. CDR1 MGHDK and CDR2 SYGVNS come from the germline V gene. V trimming: 3 bases; J trimming: 6 bases; junction bases outside the gene matches: 3. This CDR3 comprises 14 residues. The CDR3 sequence is CASSDGQGRQPQHF. CDR3 nucleotides: TGTGCCAGCAGTGACGGACAGGGGCGTCAGCCCCAGCATTTT.

This clonotype was seen only a few times. As DNA, the CDR3 is TGTGCCAGCAGTTTGGCCCACAGGGGACCCAATCAGCCCCAGCATTTT. Translated, it gives CASSLAHRGPNQPQHF. This chain links TRBV12-3 or TRBV12-4 with TRBJ1-5; TRBD1 matches 7 bases. CDR3 size: 16 residues. V was clipped by 3 bases and J by 3 bases; unmatched bases: 8.

The chain uses TRBV19 and TRBJ2-3; D unresolved. With 10 bases removed from V and 5 bases from J, the gap between germline ends came to 13 bases. The CDR3 length is 12 residues. The germline gives CDR1 LNHDA, CDR2 SQIVND (reference sequence). CDR3 in DNA: TGTGCCATTAGAGGTTTCGGAGATACGCAGTATTTT. The encoded protein is CAIRGFGDTQYF.

The chain links TRBV5-4 to TRBJ2-7; 7 positions agree with TRBD1. This CDR3 has 14 residues. The V segment lost 5 bases and the J segment 2 bases; nucleotides outside the gene matches: 7. The germline CDR1 and CDR2 sequences are SGHNT and YYREEE (reference sequence). The CDR3 loop reads CASRRDRAAYEQYF. CDR3 bases: TGTGCCAGCAGAAGAGACAGGGCCGCCTACGAGCAGTACTTC.

V is TRBV6-5 and J is TRBJ2-3; 9 bases fit TRBD1. CDR1 MNHEY and CDR2 SVGAGI come from the germline V gene. With 2 bases clipped from V and 1 base from J, the junction kept 1 base outside the gene matches. The CDR3 has 15 amino acids. CDR3 protein: CASSYDRGGTDTQYF. DNA of the CDR3: TGTGCCAGCAGTTACGACAGGGGGGGCACAGATACGCAGTATTTT.

This clonotype was counted ten times or more. V usage is TRBV6-1 and J usage is TRBJ2-7; D assignment may be TRBD1 or TRBD2 (5 bases each). In germline, CDR1 is MNHNS, CDR2 SASEGT. V was shortened by 5 bases and J by 8 bases, with 10 bases between the two germline ends. The CDR3 has 11 residues. The CDR3 is CASSRDVKQYF. DNA for the CDR3: TGTGCCAGCAGTCGGGACGTTAAGCAGTACTTC.

The chain carries TRBV25-1 and TRBJ1-4, with a possible D match to TRBD1 (6 bases). CDR1 is MGHDK and CDR2 is SYGVNS in the germline V gene. The CDR3 runs 13 residues. Trimming cost V 5 bases and J 6 bases, with 10 bases left between them. The CDR3 nucleotides read TGTGCCAGCAGTACAGGGCCAGATGAAAAACTGTTTTTT. The encoded protein is CASSTGPDEKLFF.

A few counts support this clonotype. The gene calls are TRBV7-3 and TRBJ2-5; no definite D call. The germline V gene has CDR1 SGHTA and CDR2 FQGTGA. The V end lost 5 bases, the J end lost 2 bases, and 9 bases lay between the germline ends. The CDR3 covers 13 residues. This CDR3 is CASSMSNQETQYF. For the CDR3, the DNA is TGTGCCAGCAGCATGTCGAATCAAGAGACCCAGTACTTC.

The CDR3: CASSQAGGLVDTQYF. Here the CDR3 DNA reads TGTGCCAGCAGCCAAGCCGGGGGGCTAGTAGATACGCAGTATTTT. The V call is TRBV4-2, the J call TRBJ2-3; D is perhaps TRBD2 (7 bases). Trimming cost V 1 base and J 5 bases, with 13 bases left between them. Looked up from germline, CDR1 is LGHNA and CDR2 is YNFKEQ. The CDR3 contains 15 residues.

This clonotype was observed a few times. This sequence joins TRBV5-1 and TRBJ2-5, with unresolved D. CDR3 length equals 15 residues. Germline CDR1 reads SGHRS; CDR2 reads YFSETQ. Trimming removed 0 bases at V and 0 bases at J, with 9 bases between. In DNA, the CDR3 is TGCGCCAGCAGCTTGGCAGATGGGAACCAAGAGACCCAGTACTTC. Its translation: CASSLADGNQETQYF.

In its sample, this clonotype was seen many times. This chain joins TRBV27 and TRBJ2-7, with TRBD2 matching over 8 bases. Germline loops: CDR1 MNHEY, CDR2 SMNVEV (reference sequence). The V and J ends lost 10 bases and 0 bases, in that order; junction bases with no gene match: 8. There are 14 residues in the CDR3. CDR3 loop: CATGGQESSYEQYF. As DNA, the CDR3 is TGTGCCACGGGAGGGCAGGAGAGCTCCTACGAGCAGTACTTC.

This clonotype was counted a few times. This chain connects TRBV12-3 or TRBV12-4 to TRBJ1-2, with a weak D call TRBD1 (5 bases). This CDR3 region has 13 residues. V was clipped by 3 bases and J by 8 bases, with 13 bases between them. The CDR3 DNA is TGTGCCAGCAGTTTTGCAGGGCTAGGGGGCTACACCTTC. Its protein product is CASSFAGLGGYTF.

This clonotype was seen a few times. This rearrangement joins TRBV6-5 to TRBJ2-5, with D possibly being TRBD1 or TRBD2 (6 bases each). The CDR3 runs 17 residues. The germline V gene encodes CDR1 MNHEY and CDR2 SVGAGI. Between the trimmed V and J ends, which lost 6 bases and 0 bases, there was a span of 20 bases. The CDR3 region is CASRHSRGDPNQETQYF. The CDR3 coding sequence is TGTGCCAGCAGACATTCAAGGGGGGACCCGAACCAAGAGACCCAGTACTTC.

This clonotype has a handful of counts. The chain employs TRBV30 and TRBJ2-3; D is ambiguous. This CDR3 is built from 13 residues. V dropped 5 bases and J dropped 5 bases, with 14 bases sitting between them. Germline-derived CDR1 and CDR2 are GTSNPN and SVGIG (reference sequence). The chain's CDR3 is CAWASNQKDTQYF. In nucleotides, the CDR3 is TGTGCCTGGGCGTCCAACCAGAAAGATACGCAGTATTTT.

This clonotype was seen ten or more times. The chain combines TRBV5-1 with TRBJ2-4, with D hard to call. V lost 0 bases, J lost 6 bases, and 7 bases lay in between. Germline lookup yields CDR1 SGHRS and CDR2 YFSETQ. This CDR3 is built from 13 residues. The CDR3 DNA reads as TGCGCCAGCAGCTTGGGCGACGGAAACATTCAGTACTTC. Translating gives CASSLGDGNIQYF.

The gene calls are TRBV6-5 and TRBJ1-1; D is ambiguous. The CDR3 runs 13 residues. Deletions cut 0 bases from V and 8 bases from J, with 10 bases between. The V gene's germline CDR1 is MNHEY and CDR2 SVGAGI. In nucleotides, the CDR3 is TGTGCCAGCAGTTACTCGATGGGCGGCGAAGCTTTCTTT. Translating it yields CASSYSMGGEAFF.

This clonotype was counted only a few times. The V call is TRBV7-2, the J call TRBJ2-7; D ambiguous. CDR1 SGHTA and CDR2 FQGNSA come from the germline V gene. V was shortened by 9 bases and J by 4 bases, with 16 bases between the two germline ends. This CDR3 is 13 amino acids long. CDR3 DNA: TGTGCCAGGGAGACAAGATTTTTATACGAGCAGTACTTC. Encoded protein: CARETRFLYEQYF.

The J gene is TRBJ1-5, the V gene TRBV30; 7 nucleotides match TRBD1. Unmatched junction bases numbered 5, after V lost 0 bases and J lost 3 bases. The CDR3 totals 15 residues. The germline V gene encodes CDR1 GTSNPN and CDR2 SVGIG (reference sequence). The CDR3 region is CAWSVPGGPNQPQHF. The CDR3 DNA sequence: TGTGCCTGGAGTGTACCAGGGGGACCCAATCAGCCCCAGCATTTT.

This clonotype appeared a few times. The rearrangement links TRBV7-2 to TRBJ1-2, with D perhaps matching TRBD1 (5 bases). Germline CDR1 reads SGHTA; CDR2 reads FQGNSA. Between the trimmed V and J ends, which lost 1 base and 4 bases, there was a span of 7 bases. The CDR3 length is 13 residues. The DNA for the CDR3 is TGTGCCAGCAGCTTAGTAAGGGGCTATGGCTACACCTTC. It translates to CASSLVRGYGYTF.